This entry describes one T cell receptor beta chain. This record belongs to a study of blood T cell repertoires in COVID-19. As for the study in general: Acute and convalescent COVID-19 samples came from the United States, Italy and Spain. PBMCs, B-cell-depleted T cells, or T cells were the source of the cDNA or gDNA that made up the material.

In the original analysis: Estimates of nucleated cell counts were drawn from the amplification of reference gene primers. Sequencing used immunoSEQ multiplex PCR; TCRdb keeps in-frame clones, though not all of them. That table furnishes V, J and clone size, whereas the DNA furnished D and trimming. Of approximately 41,000 clones in the sample, roughly four fifths are singletons; the top ten hold about 39%. CDR3 length equals 18 residues. The J segment lost 0 bases and the V segment lost 0 bases, leaving 10 bases of the junction unmatched. Looked up from germline, CDR1 is SGHRS and CDR2 is YFSETQ. J is TRBJ2-3 and V is TRBV5-1; TRBD1 matches 7 bases. The sequencing sample was made of peripheral blood. The source of this sequence is a man aged 35 to 55 with active or convalescent COVID-19. CDR3: CASSLGGTAALSTDTQYF. The CDR3 region has the DNA TGCGCCAGCAGCTTGGGGGGGACAGCAGCCCTTAGCACAGATACGCAGTATTTT.